The sequence of this T cell receptor beta chain was determined in a study of T cell responses to AZD1222 COVID-19 vaccine. Study-wide results and caveats: A mostly white British donor set with more females was recruited, and clonal diversity was possibly underestimated. Unmutated variant regions reportedly attract nearly half of all spike-specific TCRs. Vaccination with two AZD1222 doses was followed by a rise in Spike-specific TCR breadth and depth.

V lost 3 bases and J 3 bases, leaving 14 bases between the germline ends. The CDR3 length is 16 residues. Germline V gene lookup returns CDR1 KGHSH and CDR2 LQKENI. With regard to this clone: Its specificity is not known.

Repertoires were generated with immunoSEQ multiplex PCR, while TCRdb's copy carries only in-frame clones and drops some. The data contain under 150,000 clones, around 86% of them singletons. The source was peripheral blood, collected on day 0 of MenACWY control vaccination. The chain combines TRBV18 with TRBJ2-2; D could derive from TRBD1 or TRBD2 (5 bases each). This receptor was taken from an adult in good health. The CDR3, as DNA: TGTGCCAGCTCACCTCGTTCTCTGGGGGACACCGGGGAGCTGTTTTTT. Its translation: CASSPRSLGDTGELFF.